This T cell receptor (beta chain) was observed in a study of T cell responses to AZD1222 COVID-19 vaccine. General observations from the study: Just a handful of people given AZD1222 tested seropositive at baseline.

Of note for this clone: Its antigen is unidentified.

In germline, CDR1 is MNHEY, CDR2 SMNVEV (reference sequence). This CDR3 is built from 16 residues. After removal of 5 bases from V and 7 bases from J, the junction contained 9 bases not matched to a gene. Using immunoSEQ multiplex PCR, the repertoire was profiled, and TCRdb retains in-frame clones only, with some absent. The repertoire holds about 150,000 clones, roughly 90% seen once, with roughly 1.2% in the top ten. Source: peripheral blood, taken 28 days after the second AZD1222 dose. The receptor was isolated from an adult who received the AZD1222 COVID-19 vaccine. This chain connects TRBV27 to TRBJ2-1; 12 nucleotides agree with TRBD2. CDR3 amino acids: CASSIRLAGGMNEQFF. CDR3 nucleotide sequence: TGTGCCAGCAGTATCCGCCTAGCGGGAGGGATGAATGAGCAGTTCTTC.